This entry describes one T cell receptor (beta chain). Study processing details: Estimation of nucleated cell counts was performed using reference gene primer amplification. Here immunoSEQ multiplex PCR was the method, and the copy in TCRdb shows in-frame clones only, minus some. From that table come the V and J calls and clone size; the DNA was used to work out D and trimming. This table has 200,000 to 300,000 clones, more than 70% appearing once. Germline V gene data show CDR1 as KGHSH and CDR2 as LQKENI. The CDR3 extends over 14 amino acids. V lost 9 bases and J lost 8, with 17 bases in between. The sample comes from a study of blood T cell repertoires in COVID-19. Study at large: Acute and convalescent COVID-19 samples came from the United States, Italy and Spain.

This study enrolled people aged roughly 18 to 90 from 20 to 25 US geographic areas. The sample was PBMCs or T cells enriched from blood (not recorded which). This TCR was recovered from a woman in her thirties or forties with acute COVID-19. This chain uses TRBV18 with TRBJ1-6, with D tentatively TRBD1 (6 bases). CDR3 in DNA: TGTGCCAGTAGCCCGGGGGGCACGGATTCACCCCTCCACTTT. Translated: CASSPGGTDSPLHF.